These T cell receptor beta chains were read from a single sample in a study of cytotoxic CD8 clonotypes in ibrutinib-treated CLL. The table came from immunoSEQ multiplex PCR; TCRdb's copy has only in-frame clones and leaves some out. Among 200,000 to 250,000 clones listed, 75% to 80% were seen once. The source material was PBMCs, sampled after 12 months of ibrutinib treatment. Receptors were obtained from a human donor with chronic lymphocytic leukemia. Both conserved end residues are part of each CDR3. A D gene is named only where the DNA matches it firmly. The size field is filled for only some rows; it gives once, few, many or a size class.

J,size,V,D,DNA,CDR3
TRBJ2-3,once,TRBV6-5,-,TGTGCCAGCAGTTACTCGGAGGGGGCCACAGATACGCAGTATTTT,CASSYSEGATDTQYF
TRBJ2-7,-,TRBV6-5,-,TGTGCCAGCAGTTACTCGAGAGGGACGGCCCCCCACGAGCAGTACTTC,CASSYSRGTAPHEQYF
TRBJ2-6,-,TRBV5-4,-,TGTGCCAGCAGCTTGGATTTCAGCTCTGGGGCCAACGTCCTGACTTTC,CASSLDFSSGANVLTF
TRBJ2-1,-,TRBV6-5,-,TGTGCCAGCAGTTACTCAAACAGGTATTGGCAGTTCTTC,CASSYSNRYWQFF
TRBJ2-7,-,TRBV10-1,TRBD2,TGCGCCAGCAGTGAGACTAGCGGGAGCGACGAGCAGTACTTC,CASSETSGSDEQYF
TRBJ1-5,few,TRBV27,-,TGTGCCAGCAGTTCTCTGGGGAGCAATCAGCCCCAGCATTTT,CASSSLGSNQPQHF
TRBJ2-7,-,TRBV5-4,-,TGTGCCAGCAGCCTGGGGGGGGGCCCCTACGAGCAGTACTTC,CASSLGGGPYEQYF
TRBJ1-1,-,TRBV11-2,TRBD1,TGTGCCAGCAGCCCAGACAGGGTCCAGCTGAACACTGAAGCTTTCTTT,CASSPDRVQLNTEAFF
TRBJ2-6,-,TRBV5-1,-,TGCGCCAGCAGCTTAGGGGAGTCTGGGGCCAACGTCCTGACTTTC,CASSLGESGANVLTF
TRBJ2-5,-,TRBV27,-,TGTGCCAGCAGTTTATCGCCCCAGGGAGGTCGAGAGACCCAGTACTTC,CASSLSPQGGRETQYF
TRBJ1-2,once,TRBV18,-,TGTGCCAGCTCGCCGCCCGGCGTCTGGTATGGCTACACCTTC,CASSPPGVWYGYTF
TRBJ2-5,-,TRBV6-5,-,TGTGCCAGCAGTTACTCGGCGCGTAAAGAGACCCAGTACTTC,CASSYSARKETQYF
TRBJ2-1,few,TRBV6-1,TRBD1,TGTGCCAGCAGTGCAGGGGGTTCCTACAATGAGCAGTTCTTC,CASSAGGSYNEQFF
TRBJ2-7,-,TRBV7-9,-,TGTGCCAGCAGCTTAGGCACCGCTCGCGAGCAGTACTTC,CASSLGTAREQYF
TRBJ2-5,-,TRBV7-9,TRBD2,TGTGCCAGCAGCCCTTTGAGCGGGGGGTACCAAGAGACCCAGTACTTC,CASSPLSGGYQETQYF